The present TCR beta chain was sequenced within a study of glioma-infiltrating T cells after dendritic cell vaccination. In the study overall: Patients had newly diagnosed or recurrent glioblastoma and received dendritic cell vaccines. Study-wide results and limits: Longer survival after dendritic cell vaccination followed higher pretreatment TIL content. No direct clonality-survival link was found; a diverse polyclonal response may matter.

The protocol was immunoSEQ multiplex PCR, while the TCRdb copy is restricted to in-frame clones and leaves out a portion. Of roughly 100,000 clones in the sample, around 90% were seen once. Sample time point: after dendritic cell vaccination, including at tumor progression/relapse. With regard to this clone: The antigen remains unidentified.

V gave up 1 base and J gave up 7 bases; unmatched junction bases: 9. CDR1 is MGHRA, CDR2 YSYEKL, per germline. The CDR3 covers 16 residues. Material: blood, obtained after dendritic cell vaccination. This sequence was found in a human donor with glioblastoma. The rearrangement uses TRBV4-1 and TRBJ1-4, with 7 positions matching TRBD1. This CDR3 reads CASSQVSGTVGEKLFF. Written as DNA, the CDR3 is TGCGCCAGCAGCCAAGTATCCGGGACAGTTGGTGAAAAACTGTTTTTT.